This TCR beta chain appears in the sequencing data of a study of shared clonotypes between healthy human individuals. The study's findings and limits: Genetic and exposure-history diversity was limited by the few donors.

The data were produced by immunoSEQ multiplex PCR, yet TCRdb's version contains in-frame clones alone and is incomplete. The sample lists over 700,000 clones; just under 75% were seen once. This clone was counted a few times. Its target is unknown. Germline V CDR1 and CDR2: SGHRS, YFSETQ. The CDR3 is 14 amino acids. The V end was cut by 0 bases, the J end by 6 bases, with 9 bases between. The chain joins TRBV5-1 to TRBJ2-2; a weak D match, TRBD1 (5 bases). This TCR was sampled from a woman younger than 45 in good health. The sample consisted of memory CD4+ T cells sorted from blood. As for subset: CD45RA-negative fraction. The CDR3 region is CASSLGGPPGELFF. CDR3 bases: TGCGCCAGCAGCTTGGGGGGCCCACCCGGGGAGCTGTTTTTT.